The 24 T cell receptor beta chains reported below all come from one sample, sequenced in a study of T cell responses to AZD1222 COVID-19 vaccine. Clones were read by immunoSEQ multiplex PCR, and TCRdb kept only the in-frame ones, dropping some. This table has some 150,000 clones, over 90% appearing once. Sequences were derived from peripheral blood, sampled on day 0 of AZD1222 vaccination. All receptors derive from an adult in good health.

In this sample, this clone turned up a few times. This chain connects TRBV30 to TRBJ2-1, with 9 bases identical to TRBD2. There are 13 residues in the CDR3. The V and J ends lost 8 bases and 3 bases, in that order; junction bases with no gene match: 5. CDR1 is GTSNPN, CDR2 SVGIG, per germline (reference sequence). As DNA, the CDR3 is TGTGCCCGTAGCGGGAGTGACTACAATGAGCAGTTCTTC. Protein product: CARSGSDYNEQFF.

The rearrangement uses TRBV27 and TRBJ1-5; 8 positions agree with TRBD1. Losses at the gene ends were 11 bases for V and 4 bases for J; bases not matched to a gene: 13. This CDR3 contains 15 residues. Looked up from germline, CDR1 is MNHEY and CDR2 is SMNVEV (reference sequence). The CDR3 bases are TGTGCCTCCCGCCTTGGGACAGGAATAAATCAGCCCCAGCATTTT. Translating gives CASRLGTGINQPQHF.

This clone was seen only a few times. The DNA for the CDR3 is TGCGCCAGCAGCATCGGACAGGGTTGGGCTAATGAAAAACTGTTTTTT. Amino acids: CASSIGQGWANEKLFF. The chain carries TRBV5-1 and TRBJ1-4; TRBD1 matches 8 bases. Germline V gene data show CDR1 as SGHRS and CDR2 as YFSETQ. The CDR3 runs 16 residues. After removal of 4 bases from V and 3 bases from J, the junction contained 8 bases not matched to a gene. The whole variable domain, filled in from reference TRBV5-1 and TRBJ1-4, reads KAGVTQTPRYLIKTRGQQVTLSCSPISGHRSVSWYQQTPGQGLQFLFEYFSETQRNKGNFPGRFSGRQFSNSRSEMNVSTLELGDSALYLCASSIGQGWANEKLFFGSGTQLSVL.

The rearrangement joins TRBV5-1 to TRBJ1-4, with D possibly matching TRBD1 (6 bases). This CDR3 contains 14 residues. V was clipped by 0 bases and J by 7 bases, with 10 bases between them. CDR1 is SGHRS, CDR2 YFSETQ, per germline. The CDR3 sequence: CASSLGGQFEKLFF. CDR3 DNA: TGCGCCAGCAGCTTGGGGGGACAATTTGAAAAACTGTTTTTT. Full variable domain (remainder filled in from reference TRBV5-1 and TRBJ1-4): KAGVTQTPRYLIKTRGQQVTLSCSPISGHRSVSWYQQTPGQGLQFLFEYFSETQRNKGNFPGRFSGRQFSNSRSEMNVSTLELGDSALYLCASSLGGQFEKLFFGSGTQLSVL.

This clone has a single count. The chain combines TRBV27 with TRBJ2-3; no firm D call. CDR3 size: 15 residues. V lost 1 base and J 0 bases, leaving 8 bases between the germline ends. The V gene's germline CDR1 is MNHEY and CDR2 SMNVEV (reference sequence). CDR3 nucleotide sequence: TGTGCCAGCAGTTTATTGATAGGGAGCACAGATACGCAGTATTTT. Translation: CASSLLIGSTDTQYF.

V usage is TRBV7-9 and J usage is TRBJ1-1, with D uncertain. V was trimmed by 2 bases and J by 1 base, leaving 5 bases between them. The CDR3 covers 13 residues. Germline CDR1 and CDR2: SEHNR and FQNEAQ (reference sequence). The CDR3, as DNA: TGTGCCAGCAGCTTATTCCCGAACACTGAAGCTTTCTTT. Its protein is CASSLFPNTEAFF.

The V gene is TRBV6-1, the J gene TRBJ2-7, with D possibly matching TRBD2 (6 bases). Trimming shortened V by 0 bases and J by 3 bases, and 12 bases separated the two germline ends. CDR3 size: 15 residues. Germline V CDR1 and CDR2: MNHNS, SASEGT. The DNA of the CDR3 is TGTGCCAGCAGTGAAGCAGGTCAGGACTACTACGAGCAGTACTTC. Protein product: CASSEAGQDYYEQYF.

This clone was counted a single time. The chain carries TRBV9 and TRBJ2-1; D is possibly TRBD2 (5 bases). The V end lost 0 bases, the J end lost 11 bases, and 12 bases lay between the germline ends. CDR3 length: 13 amino acids. Per the germline V gene, CDR1 is SGDLS and CDR2 is YYNGEE. CDR3 region: CASSVASTGKQFF. As DNA, the CDR3 is TGTGCCAGCAGCGTAGCGTCTACGGGGAAGCAGTTCTTC.

V is TRBV11-2 and J is TRBJ2-1, with 7 positions matching TRBD2. The CDR3 length is 16 residues. Unmatched junction bases numbered 5, after V lost 2 bases and J lost 1 base. In germline, CDR1 is SGHAT, CDR2 FQNNGV. DNA for the CDR3: TGTGCCAGCAGCTTATTGGGGGAGGGGTCCTACAATGAGCAGTTCTTC. Its translation: CASSLLGEGSYNEQFF.

This rearrangement joins TRBV5-1 to TRBJ1-1; D might be TRBD1 (6 bases). The CDR3 is 14 amino acids. Germline V gene data show CDR1 as SGHRS and CDR2 as YFSETQ. The germline V and J ends were trimmed by 2 bases and 1 base, with 9 bases remaining between them. The CDR3 nucleotides are TGCGCCAGCAGCTTTAGCAGGGGGAACACTGAAGCTTTCTTT. This sequence encodes CASSFSRGNTEAFF.

In DNA, the CDR3 is TGTGCCTGGAGTCACGAGGCGAACACTGAAGCTTTCTTT. Translation: CAWSHEANTEAFF. The chain carries TRBV30 and TRBJ1-1; D not resolved. Germline V gene sequence: CDR1 GTSNPN, CDR2 SVGIG (reference sequence). V shed 2 bases and J shed 1 base, with 8 bases lying between them. The CDR3 totals 13 residues.

This chain connects TRBV7-9 to TRBJ2-3; tentative D call: TRBD2 (6 bases). Trimming cost V 4 bases and J 2 bases, with 10 bases left between them. Germline V gene sequence: CDR1 SEHNR, CDR2 FQNEAQ (reference sequence). This CDR3 contains 14 residues. The CDR3 reads CASSSAGPTDTQYF. CDR3 DNA sequence: TGTGCCAGCAGCTCGGCGGGACCCACAGATACGCAGTATTTT.

The V gene is TRBV7-9, the J gene TRBJ2-3; 8 nucleotides agree with TRBD2. Trimming removed 0 bases from V and 3 bases from J; junction bases left unmatched: 5. Germline V gene data show CDR1 as SEHNR and CDR2 as FQNEAQ (reference sequence). CDR3 size: 16 residues. CDR3 bases: TGTGCCAGCAGCTTAGCGCAGCGGGAGAGGACAGATACGCAGTATTTT. Translating gives CASSLAQRERTDTQYF.

This clone appeared a single time. The chain links TRBV7-3 to TRBJ2-2, with 12 bases identical to TRBD2. The germline CDR1 and CDR2 sequences are SGHTA and FQGTGA. The V and J ends lost 2 bases and 4 bases, in that order; junction bases with no gene match: 5. The CDR3 length is 17 residues. The CDR3 is CASSLLAGGPSTGELFF. The DNA of the CDR3 is TGTGCCAGCAGCTTACTAGCGGGAGGGCCGAGCACCGGGGAGCTGTTTTTT.

J is TRBJ2-4 and V is TRBV19, with D tentatively TRBD1 (6 bases). Trimming removed 4 bases from V and 0 bases from J, with 16 bases in between. The CDR3 length is 17 residues. Germline V CDR1 and CDR2: LNHDA, SQIVND (reference sequence). The CDR3 DNA follows: TGTGCCAGTAGTAATCTGGGGGCGGTGGTAGCCAAAAACATTCAGTACTTC. This sequence encodes CASSNLGAVVAKNIQYF.

J is TRBJ2-6 and V is TRBV10-2; unclear D gene. Trimming took off 7 bases at V and 0 bases at J, with 10 bases between the two ends. The germline CDR1 and CDR2 sequences are WSHSY and SAAADI. The length of the CDR3 is 15 residues. CDR3 sequence (DNA): TGCGCCAGCACAAGACCCAGCTCTGGGGCCAACGTCCTGACTTTC. This sequence encodes CASTRPSSGANVLTF.

The gene calls are TRBV19 and TRBJ2-6; D gene unclear. The germline V and J ends were trimmed by 1 base and 0 bases, with 4 bases remaining between them. This CDR3 is built from 15 residues. The V gene's germline CDR1 is LNHDA and CDR2 SQIVND (reference sequence). The CDR3: CASSIAHSGANVLTF. CDR3 nucleotide sequence: TGTGCCAGTAGTATAGCGCACTCTGGGGCCAACGTCCTGACTTTC. The full variable domain, with the rest looked up from reference TRBV19 and TRBJ2-6, is DGGITQSPKYLFRKEGQNVTLSCEQNLNHDAMYWYRQDPGQGLRLIYYSQIVNDFQKGDIAEGYSVSREKKESFPLTVTSAQKNPTAFYLCASSIAHSGANVLTFGAGSRLTVL.

This CDR3 is CACTVSSGNTIYF. The CDR3 DNA reads as TGTGCCTGTACTGTGTCCTCTGGAAACACCATATATTTT. This chain connects TRBV30 to TRBJ1-3, with unresolved D. V shed 6 bases and J shed 0 bases, with 9 bases lying between them. The CDR3 is made up of 13 amino acids. The germline V gene has CDR1 GTSNPN and CDR2 SVGIG (reference sequence).

The chain carries TRBV11-3 and TRBJ2-1, with 8 bases identical to TRBD2. The V gene end was trimmed by 4 bases and the J gene end by 2 bases; junction bases not matched to a gene: 1. The CDR3 is 14 residues long. Germline CDR1 is SGHNT and CDR2 is YENEEA. The CDR3 loop reads CASSSGLAYNEQFF. CDR3 sequence (DNA): TGTGCCAGCAGCTCGGGACTAGCCTACAATGAGCAGTTCTTC. Looking up the rest from reference TRBV11-3 and TRBJ2-1 gives the full variable domain: EAGVVQSPRYKIIEKKQPVAFWCNPISGHNTLYWYLQNLGQGPELLIRYENEEAVDDSQLPKDRFSAERLKGVDSTLKIQPAELGDSAVYLCASSSGLAYNEQFFGPGTRLTVL.

The chain is built from TRBV3-1 (or the pseudogene TRBV3-2) and TRBJ2-1; TRBD2 agrees at 10 bases. CDR1 is LGHDT and CDR2 is YNNKEL in the germline V gene (reference sequence). The CDR3 contains 16 residues. Losses at the gene ends were 0 bases for V and 8 bases for J; bases not matched to a gene: 7. The CDR3 DNA reads as TGTGCCAGCAGCCAAGATCTTAGCGGGGGGCTTGATGAGCAGTTCTTC. Translating gives CASSQDLSGGLDEQFF.

The chain has TRBV6-5 and TRBJ2-1, with D tentatively TRBD2 (6 bases). The CDR3 covers 16 residues. CDR1 is MNHEY and CDR2 is SVGAGI in the germline V gene. V was pared by 0 bases and J by 8 bases, with 17 bases between. CDR3 sequence reads: CASSYSTGEVDDEQFF. In nucleotides, the CDR3 is TGTGCCAGCAGTTACTCGACGGGGGAGGTGGACGATGAGCAGTTCTTC.

The chain uses TRBV19 and TRBJ1-6; D is undetermined. CDR1 and CDR2 (germline): LNHDA, SQIVND (reference sequence). With 6 bases removed from V and 7 bases from J, the gap between germline ends came to 16 bases. The CDR3 is 15 amino acids. In DNA form, the CDR3 reads TGTGCCAGTAGGACAAACTGGGAGAGGAATTCACCCCTCCACTTT. Encoded protein: CASRTNWERNSPLHF.

This chain connects TRBV28 to TRBJ2-1; 10 bases agree with TRBD2. This CDR3 has 14 residues. V lost 5 bases and J lost 8; bases outside the gene matches: 6. CDR1 is MDHEN, CDR2 SYDVKM, per germline. The CDR3 region is CASSMGLAPDEQFF. The CDR3 nucleotides are TGTGCCAGCAGTATGGGACTAGCGCCGGATGAGCAGTTCTTC.

This clone has just one count. The chain employs TRBV27 and TRBJ1-4, with D uncertain. Trimming took off 5 bases at V and 3 bases at J, with 10 bases between the two ends. Germline V gives CDR1 MNHEY, CDR2 SMNVEV (reference sequence). This CDR3 region has 14 residues. As DNA, the CDR3 is TGTGCCAGCAGTGTTTCAGTGTCTAATGAAAAACTGTTTTTT. Encoded protein: CASSVSVSNEKLFF.